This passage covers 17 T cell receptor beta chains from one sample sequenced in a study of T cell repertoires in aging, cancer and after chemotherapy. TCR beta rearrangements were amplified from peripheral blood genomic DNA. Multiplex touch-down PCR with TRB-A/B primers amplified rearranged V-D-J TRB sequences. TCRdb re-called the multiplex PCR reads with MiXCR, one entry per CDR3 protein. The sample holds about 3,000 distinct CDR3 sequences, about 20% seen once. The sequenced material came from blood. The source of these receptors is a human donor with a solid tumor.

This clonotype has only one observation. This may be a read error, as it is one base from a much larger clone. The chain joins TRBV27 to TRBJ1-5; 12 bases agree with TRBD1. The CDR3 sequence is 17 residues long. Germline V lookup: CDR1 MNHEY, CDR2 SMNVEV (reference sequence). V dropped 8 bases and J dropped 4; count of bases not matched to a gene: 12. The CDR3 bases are TGTGCCAGCTCCACAAGGGGACAGGGGGCGCGGAATCAGCCCCAGCATTTT. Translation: CASSTRGQGARNQPQHF.

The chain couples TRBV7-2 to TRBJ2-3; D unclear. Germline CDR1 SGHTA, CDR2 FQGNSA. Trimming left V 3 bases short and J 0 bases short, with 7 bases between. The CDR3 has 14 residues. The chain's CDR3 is CASSFYESTDTQYF. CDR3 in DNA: TGTGCCAGCAGCTTCTACGAAAGCACAGATACGCAGTATTTT.

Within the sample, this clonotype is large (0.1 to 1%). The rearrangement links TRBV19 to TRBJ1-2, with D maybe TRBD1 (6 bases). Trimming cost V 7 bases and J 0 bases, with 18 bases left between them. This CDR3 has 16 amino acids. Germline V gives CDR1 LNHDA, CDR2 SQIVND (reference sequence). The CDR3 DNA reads TGTGCCAGTACCCCGCGGGGGGGCGACCCTAACTATGGCTACACCTTC. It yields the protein CASTPRGGDPNYGYTF.

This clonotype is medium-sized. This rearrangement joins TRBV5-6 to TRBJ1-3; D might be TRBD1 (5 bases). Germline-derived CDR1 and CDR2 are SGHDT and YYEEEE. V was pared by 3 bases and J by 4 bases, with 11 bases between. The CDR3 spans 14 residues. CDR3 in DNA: TGTGCCAGCAGCTCCTCGGGGCCGGGAAACACCATATATTTT. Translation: CASSSSGPGNTIYF.

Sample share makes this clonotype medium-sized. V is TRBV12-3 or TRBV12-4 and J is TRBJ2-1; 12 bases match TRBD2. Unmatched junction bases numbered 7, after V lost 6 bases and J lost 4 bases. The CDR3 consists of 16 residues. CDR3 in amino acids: CASSTGTSGLYNEQFF. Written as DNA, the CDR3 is TGTGCCAGCAGCACCGGGACTAGCGGGCTATACAATGAGCAGTTCTTC.

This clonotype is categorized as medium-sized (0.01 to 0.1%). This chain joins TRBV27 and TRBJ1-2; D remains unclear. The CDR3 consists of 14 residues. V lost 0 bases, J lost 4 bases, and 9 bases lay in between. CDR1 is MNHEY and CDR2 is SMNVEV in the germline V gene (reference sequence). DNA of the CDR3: TGTGCCAGCAGTTTATCCTCCGGGGTCTATGGCTACACCTTC. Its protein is CASSLSSGVYGYTF.

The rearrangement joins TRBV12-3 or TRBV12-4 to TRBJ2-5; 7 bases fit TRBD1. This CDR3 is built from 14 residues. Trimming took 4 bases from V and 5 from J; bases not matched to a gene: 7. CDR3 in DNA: TGTGCCAGCAGTTCAAGAACAGGGGTGGAGACCCAGTACTTC. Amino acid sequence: CASSSRTGVETQYF.

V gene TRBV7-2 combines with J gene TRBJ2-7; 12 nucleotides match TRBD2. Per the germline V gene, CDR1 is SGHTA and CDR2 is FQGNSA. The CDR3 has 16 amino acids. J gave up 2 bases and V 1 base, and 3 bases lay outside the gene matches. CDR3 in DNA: TGTGCCAGCAGCTTAGGACTAGCGGGGGTCACCTACGAGCAGTACTTC. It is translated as CASSLGLAGVTYEQYF.

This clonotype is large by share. CDR3 DNA: TGCAGCGTAAAGACTCCTCACTCCTACGAGCAGTACTTC. This gives the protein CSVKTPHSYEQYF. The chain carries TRBV29-1 and TRBJ2-7; D remains ambiguous. Germline CDR1 reads SQVTM; CDR2 reads ANQGSEA. This CDR3 has 13 amino acids. V was shortened by 6 bases and J by 0 bases, with 12 bases between the two germline ends.

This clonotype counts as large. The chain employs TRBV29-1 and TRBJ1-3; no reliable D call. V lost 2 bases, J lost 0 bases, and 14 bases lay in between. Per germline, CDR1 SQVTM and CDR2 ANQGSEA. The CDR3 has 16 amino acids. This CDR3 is CSVERKRGSSGNTIYF. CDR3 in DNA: TGCAGCGTTGAAAGGAAGCGGGGTAGCTCTGGAAACACCATATATTTT.

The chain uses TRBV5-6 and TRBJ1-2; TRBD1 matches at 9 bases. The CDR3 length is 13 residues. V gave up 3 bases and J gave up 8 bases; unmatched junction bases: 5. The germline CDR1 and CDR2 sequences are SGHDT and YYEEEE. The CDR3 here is CASSSQGAGGYTF. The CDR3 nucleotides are TGTGCCAGCAGCTCACAGGGGGCGGGAGGCTACACCTTC.

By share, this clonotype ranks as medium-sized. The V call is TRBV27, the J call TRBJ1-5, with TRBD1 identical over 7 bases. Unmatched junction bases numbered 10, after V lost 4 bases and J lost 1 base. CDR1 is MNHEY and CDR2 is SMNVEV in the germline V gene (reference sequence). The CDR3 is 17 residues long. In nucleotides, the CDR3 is TGTGCCAGCAGTTCGGAGCAACAGGGGTTAAGCAATCAGCCCCAGCATTTT. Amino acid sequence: CASSSEQQGLSNQPQHF.

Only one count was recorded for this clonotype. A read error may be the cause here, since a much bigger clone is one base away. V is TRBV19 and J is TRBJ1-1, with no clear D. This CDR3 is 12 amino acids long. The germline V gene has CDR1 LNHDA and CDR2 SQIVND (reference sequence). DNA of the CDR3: TGTGCCAGTAGGGGCCCGAACACTGAAGCTCTCTTT. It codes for CASRGPNTEALF. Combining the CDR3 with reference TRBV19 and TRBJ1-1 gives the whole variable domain DGGITQSPKYLFRKEGQNVTLSCEQNLNHDAMYWYRQDPGQGLRLIYYSQIVNDFQKGDIAEGYSVSREKKESFPLTVTSAQKNPTAFYLCASRGPNTEALFGQGTRLTVV.

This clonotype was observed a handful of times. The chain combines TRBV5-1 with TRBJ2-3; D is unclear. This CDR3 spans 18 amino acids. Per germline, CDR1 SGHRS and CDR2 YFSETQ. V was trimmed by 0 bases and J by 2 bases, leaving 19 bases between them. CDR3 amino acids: CASSLDGIRTTSTDTQYF. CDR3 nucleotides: TGCGCCAGCAGCTTGGACGGAATAAGAACTACGTCCACAGATACGCAGTATTTT.

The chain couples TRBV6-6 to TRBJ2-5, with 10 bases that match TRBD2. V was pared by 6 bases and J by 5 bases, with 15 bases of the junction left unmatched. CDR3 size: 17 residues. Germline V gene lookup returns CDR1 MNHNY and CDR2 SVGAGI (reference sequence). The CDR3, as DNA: TGTGCCAGCAGCCTACCCGCAATAGCGGGGGGAAGGGAGACCCAGTACTTC. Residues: CASSLPAIAGGRETQYF.

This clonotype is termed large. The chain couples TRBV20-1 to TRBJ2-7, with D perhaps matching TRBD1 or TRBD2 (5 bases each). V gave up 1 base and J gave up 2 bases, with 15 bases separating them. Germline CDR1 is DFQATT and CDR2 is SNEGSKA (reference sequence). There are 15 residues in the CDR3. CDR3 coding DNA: TGCAGTGCTAGAGCCGGCGAGGGCAGGGCCTACGAGCAGTACTTC. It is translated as CSARAGEGRAYEQYF.

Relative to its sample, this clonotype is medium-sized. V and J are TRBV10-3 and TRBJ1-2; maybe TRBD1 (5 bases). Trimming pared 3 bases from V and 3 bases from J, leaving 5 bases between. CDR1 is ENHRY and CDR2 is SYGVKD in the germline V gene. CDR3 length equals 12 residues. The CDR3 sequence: CAISDRDYGYTF. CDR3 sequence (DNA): TGTGCCATCAGTGACAGGGACTATGGCTACACCTTC.